The 2 T cell receptor beta chains below were found in one sample sequenced in a study of shared clonotypes between healthy human individuals (dated by TCRdb to the early 2020s). To prepare the library, the immunoSEQ multiplex PCR assay was applied. In its TCRdb copy, this immuneACCESS table keeps in-frame sequences only and misses some clones. Where compared with another copy, unresolved V genes explain less than half of these, and the others have no known cause. For this sample the table gives hundreds of thousands of clones, of which about 90% were detected only once. 24% of the sample lies in the top ten. CD8 naive samples were obtained by positive selection for CCR7 among CD45RO-negative cells, yielding a CD45RA+CCR7+ population from which TemRA cells were excluded. The specimen sequenced was naive CD8+ T cells sorted from blood. This specimen's cell subset or site label, interpreted: CD45RA+CCR7+. The receptors stem from a man aged 25 to 40 in good health.

V usage is TRBV5-4 and J usage is TRBJ1-1; 9 bases are a match to TRBD1. V shed 3 bases and J 7 bases; nucleotides not matched to a gene: 1. The CDR3 has 12 amino acids. CDR1 and CDR2 from the germline V gene are SGHNT and YYREEE (reference sequence). The CDR3 spells CASSWTGVEAFF. CDR3 sequence (DNA): TGTGCCAGCAGCTGGACAGGGGTTGAAGCTTTCTTT.

This clone was counted a single time. This chain uses TRBV30 with TRBJ1-1; TRBD1 agrees at 7 bases. Trimming at V came to 2 bases and at J to 0 bases, leaving 3 bases not matched to a gene. CDR1 is GTSNPN, CDR2 SVGIG, per germline (reference sequence). CDR3 length: 14 amino acids. The chain's CDR3 is CAWSWDRLNTEAFF. The CDR3 DNA reads TGTGCCTGGAGTTGGGACAGACTGAACACTGAAGCTTTCTTT.